Shown below are 29 T cell receptor beta chains from a single sample sequenced in a study of Graves' ophthalmopathy and Graves' hyperthyroidism. RNA transcripts served as template for amplifying TCR beta CDR3 sequences. An initial RT-PCR round employing HTBI primers preceded a second-round multiplex PCR. TCRdb re-derived calls from the multiplex PCR reads in MiXCR, one entry per CDR3 protein. This table has 350,000 to 450,000 distinct CDR3 sequences, 15% to 20% appearing once. The sequencing input was peripheral blood. These TCRs come from a woman in her late teens or twenties with Graves' ophthalmopathy.

A few counts support this clonotype. Given a much more abundant clone one base away, this may be a read error. The gene calls are TRBV28 and TRBJ1-5, with a weak D call TRBD1 (5 bases). CDR3 length equals 14 residues. Germline V gene data show CDR1 as MDHEN and CDR2 as SYDVKM. CDR3 sequence: CASSLGGAPQPQPF. The CDR3 DNA follows: TGTGCCAGCAGTTTAGGTGGGGCCCCTCAGCCCCAGCCTTTT.

This rearrangement joins TRBV28 to TRBJ2-5; D gene uncertain. The CDR3 is made up of 13 amino acids. Germline-derived CDR1 and CDR2 are MDHEN and SYDVKM. Trimming took 7 bases from V and 0 from J, leaving 9 bases between them. The CDR3 DNA reads TGTGCCAGCAAACAAGGGTACCAAGAGACCCAGTACTTC. It yields the protein CASKQGYQETQYF.

This clonotype was observed many times. The chain joins TRBV7-2 to TRBJ1-1; no reliable D call. Germline lookup yields CDR1 SGHTA and CDR2 FQGNSA. The CDR3 has 13 residues. The V and J ends lost 4 bases and 0 bases respectively, with 6 bases between them. Written as DNA, the CDR3 is TGTGCCAGCAGCTCCACAGTGAACACTGAAGCTTTCTTT. It specifies CASSSTVNTEAFF.

In its sample, this clonotype was seen many times. This rearrangement joins TRBV6-5 to TRBJ2-5, with D perhaps matching TRBD1 (6 bases). This CDR3 is 13 amino acids long. Trimming stripped 6 bases from V and 1 base from J, with 9 bases between. Germline-derived CDR1 and CDR2 are MNHEY and SVGAGI. The CDR3 reads CASRNRVQETQYF. DNA for the CDR3: TGTGCCAGCAGAAACAGGGTCCAAGAGACCCAGTACTTC.

J is TRBJ2-7 and V is TRBV27; 13 bases match TRBD2. CDR1 is MNHEY, CDR2 SMNVEV, per germline (reference sequence). This CDR3 spans 18 amino acids. J lost 5 bases, V lost 6 bases, and 16 bases had no gene match. As DNA, the CDR3 is TGTGCCAGCAGCCCTGGACTAGCGGGAGATTTTTGGAACGACGAGCAGTACTTC. Amino acid sequence: CASSPGLAGDFWNDEQYF.

A word on this clonotype: A much larger clone differs from this one at a single base, so this may be a read error. This chain connects TRBV5-1 to TRBJ2-7; 8 nucleotides agree with TRBD1. Germline lookup yields CDR1 SGHRS and CDR2 YFSETQ. This CDR3 is built from 18 residues. Unmatched junction bases numbered 17, after V lost 6 bases and J lost 0 bases. The CDR3 DNA reads as TGCGCCAGCAACTCTAGGAAGCCGGGACAGGTGTACTCCTACGAGCAGTACTTC. This codes for CASNSRKPGQVYSYEQYF.

In its sample, this clonotype was seen many times. The chain carries TRBV30 and TRBJ1-1; D unclear. Germline CDR1 GTSNPN, CDR2 SVGIG (reference sequence). The CDR3 loop spans 14 amino acids. Trimming shortened V by 8 bases and J by 0 bases, and 16 bases separated the two germline ends. The CDR3, as DNA: TGTGCCGGCAGGCTAAACTCGATGAACACTGAAGCTTTCTTT. It is translated as CAGRLNSMNTEAFF.

The sample holds many counts of this clonotype. This rearrangement joins TRBV14 to TRBJ1-2; no reliable D call. The CDR3 extends over 15 amino acids. Germline values: CDR1 SGHDN, CDR2 FVKESK. Trimming took off 0 bases at V and 8 bases at J, with 16 bases between the two ends. The CDR3 region has the DNA TGTGCCAGCAGCCAAGATTTACGGGGATTCGGCGGCTACACCTTC. Amino acids: CASSQDLRGFGGYTF.

In its sample, this clonotype was seen many times. The chain joins TRBV29-1 to TRBJ2-7; D remains unclear. V dropped 2 bases and J dropped 2 bases, with 10 bases sitting between them. CDR3 length: 13 amino acids. Germline V gene data show CDR1 as SQVTM and CDR2 as ANQGSEA. CDR3 protein: CSVEYASTYEQYF. DNA of the CDR3: TGCAGCGTTGAATATGCGAGCACCTACGAGCAGTACTTC.

This clonotype was recorded at least ten times. The rearrangement joins TRBV6-1 to TRBJ2-7, with 8 bases that match TRBD2. The CDR3 has 15 residues. Germline CDR1 MNHNS, CDR2 SASEGT. V lost 4 bases and J lost 2; bases outside the gene matches: 7. CDR3 sequence: CASSADAGGPYEQYF. The CDR3 DNA is TGTGCCAGCAGTGCTGACGCGGGAGGCCCCTACGAGCAGTACTTC.

This clonotype was observed many times. It may be a read error: a sequence one base away is much more abundant. CDR3 nucleotides: TGTGCCGGCAGCTCCAGGGGACACACTGAAGCTTTCTTT. This gives the protein CAGSSRGHTEAFF. V and J are TRBV7-2 and TRBJ1-1, with D possibly matching TRBD1 (6 bases). Germline loops: CDR1 SGHTA, CDR2 FQGNSA. The length of the CDR3 is 13 residues.

This clonotype has ten or more counts. V gene TRBV4-3 combines with J gene TRBJ1-1; the D gene is possibly TRBD1 (5 bases). The CDR3 loop spans 15 amino acids. V lost 4 bases and J lost 1, with 13 bases in between. Germline V gives CDR1 LGHNA, CDR2 YSLEER. CDR3 protein: CASSPGFAANTEAFF. CDR3 bases: TGCGCCAGCAGCCCAGGGTTTGCTGCGAACACTGAAGCTTTCTTT.

This clonotype was counted only a few times. A junction end diverges from the germline sequence, so it may reflect a read error. The chain couples TRBV19 to TRBJ1-5, with 7 bases identical to TRBD1. The CDR3 runs 15 residues. Germline V gene sequence: CDR1 LNHDA, CDR2 SQIVND (reference sequence). This chain's CDR3 is CASRMTGIRNQPQHF. CDR3 coding DNA: TGTGCCAGTAGGATGACAGGGATCCGTAATCAGCCCCAGCACTTT.

There are many counts of this clonotype. V gene TRBV7-2 combines with J gene TRBJ2-5; D not resolved. There are 11 residues in the CDR3. V dropped 7 bases and J dropped 5 bases, with 8 bases sitting between them. Germline V CDR1 and CDR2: SGHTA, FQGNSA. The CDR3 protein is CASTRFETQYF. The CDR3 DNA reads as TGTGCCAGCACCAGATTTGAGACCCAGTACTTC.

In its sample, this clonotype was seen many times. This sequence joins TRBV7-2 and TRBJ2-5; 9 positions match TRBD2. J lost 5 bases, V lost 5 bases, and 12 bases had no gene match. CDR1 and CDR2 (germline): SGHTA, FQGNSA. This CDR3 is built from 16 residues. The CDR3 nucleotides read TGTGCCAGCAGCGCCCAAGCTAGCGGGGTGGGGGAGACCCAGTACTTC. As protein: CASSAQASGVGETQYF.

V usage is TRBV27 and J usage is TRBJ1-4; tentative D call: TRBD1 (5 bases). The germline V gene encodes CDR1 MNHEY and CDR2 SMNVEV (reference sequence). This CDR3 has 16 residues. V lost 6 bases, J lost 3 bases, and 17 bases lay in between. CDR3: CASRPLDSGSNEKLFF. The CDR3 DNA reads TGTGCCAGCAGGCCCCTTGACAGTGGTTCTAATGAAAAACTGTTTTTT.

This clonotype showed up many times. This chain uses TRBV6-2 or TRBV6-3 with TRBJ2-6; TRBD1 or TRBD2 may be the D gene (5 bases each). The V gene lost 5 bases and the J gene lost 0 bases, with 5 bases spanning the gap. Germline values: CDR1 MNHEY, CDR2 SVGEGT. This CDR3 is 14 amino acids long. CDR3 sequence reads: CASSGGSGANVLTF. The CDR3 DNA reads TGTGCCAGCAGTGGGGGCTCTGGGGCCAACGTCCTGACTTTC.

In this sample, this clonotype turned up many times. The genes are TRBV11-2 and TRBJ1-5, with 8 bases matching TRBD1. Unmatched junction bases numbered 4, after V lost 6 bases and J lost 0 bases. Germline CDR1 SGHAT, CDR2 FQNNGV. The length of the CDR3 is 15 residues. CDR3 residues: CASSLGQGSNQPQHF. CDR3 nucleotide sequence: TGTGCCAGCAGTCTCGGACAGGGTAGCAATCAGCCCCAGCATTTT.

This clonotype appeared many times. The rearrangement joins TRBV14 to TRBJ1-6; no clear D gene. The V end was cut by 0 bases, the J end by 9 bases, with 9 bases between. The CDR3 extends over 14 amino acids. Germline V gene lookup returns CDR1 SGHDN and CDR2 FVKESK. CDR3 sequence: CASSQDREFSPLHF. The CDR3 nucleotides read TGTGCCAGCAGCCAAGATAGGGAGTTTTCACCCCTCCACTTT.

This clonotype was found many times. The chain employs TRBV29-1 and TRBJ2-2, with TRBD2 matching 7 bases. Germline CDR1 reads SQVTM; CDR2 reads ANQGSEA. V was pared by 7 bases and J by 6 bases, with 11 bases of the junction left unmatched. CDR3 length: 14 residues. CDR3 in amino acids: CSAPGAGDSGELFF. DNA for the CDR3: TGCAGCGCCCCCGGGGCGGGGGATTCCGGGGAGCTGTTTTTT.

The sample holds many counts of this clonotype. The V and J genes are TRBV28 and TRBJ2-4; D gene ambiguous. The V end lost 5 bases, the J end lost 8 bases, and 19 bases lay between the germline ends. CDR3 length: 15 residues. Germline-derived CDR1 and CDR2 are MDHEN and SYDVKM. The CDR3 DNA reads as TGTGCCAGCAGTACCCCAAGTATCGACGTACACATTCAGTACTTC. It translates to CASSTPSIDVHIQYF.

In this sample, this clonotype turned up a few times. This chain joins TRBV4-2 and TRBJ1-1; the D gene is possibly TRBD1 (6 bases). The CDR3 is 14 residues long. Germline values: CDR1 LGHNA, CDR2 YNFKEQ. Trimming took off 5 bases at V and 1 base at J, with 11 bases between the two ends. CDR3 nucleotides: TGTGCCAGCAGCTGGGGGGCTACGAACACTGAAGCTTTCTTT. This translates into CASSWGATNTEAFF.

This clonotype appeared many times. V is TRBV30 and J is TRBJ1-1; D perhaps matches TRBD1 (5 bases). The V and J ends lost 3 bases and 3 bases respectively, with 14 bases between them. The CDR3 consists of 14 residues. The germline gives CDR1 GTSNPN, CDR2 SVGIG (reference sequence). The CDR3 sequence is CAWSIGGDYTEAFF. The CDR3 nucleotides are TGTGCCTGGAGCATAGGTGGGGACTACACTGAAGCTTTCTTT.

This clonotype was seen many times. The chain couples TRBV2 to TRBJ2-7; D may match TRBD1 or TRBD2 (5 bases each). The CDR3 extends over 12 amino acids. The V and J ends lost 3 bases and 5 bases respectively, with 8 bases between them. Germline V gene lookup returns CDR1 SNHLY and CDR2 FYNNEI. The CDR3 loop reads CASSDPGHEQYF. CDR3 coding DNA: TGTGCCAGCAGTGACCCGGGGCACGAGCAGTACTTC.

This clonotype was counted between two and nine times. The chain combines TRBV10-1 with TRBJ2-7; 7 nucleotides align to TRBD1. The CDR3 contains 14 residues. After removal of 0 bases from V and 6 bases from J, the junction contained 5 bases not matched to a gene. Germline V CDR1 and CDR2: WNHNN, SYGVQD (reference sequence). CDR3 nucleotide sequence: TGCGCCAGCAGTGAGTCCACAGACAGGGCCGAGCAGTACTTC. Amino acid sequence: CASSESTDRAEQYF.

This clonotype was seen repeatedly, ten times or more. V gene TRBV19 combines with J gene TRBJ1-1, with D possibly being TRBD1 (6 bases). The germline V and J ends were trimmed by 10 bases and 0 bases, with 15 bases remaining between them. The CDR3 length is 14 residues. Germline V lookup: CDR1 LNHDA, CDR2 SQIVND (reference sequence). The CDR3 region is CATLKGGLNTEAFF. The CDR3 region has the DNA TGTGCCACCCTGAAAGGGGGTTTGAACACTGAAGCTTTCTTT.

The sample holds many counts of this clonotype. The gene calls are TRBV3-1 and TRBJ1-6; 9 bases are a match to TRBD1. The CDR3 totals 16 residues. V trimming: 3 bases; J trimming: 5 bases; junction bases outside the gene matches: 5. Germline loops: CDR1 LGHDT, CDR2 YNNKEL (reference sequence). The CDR3, as DNA: TGTGCCAGCAGCCAGTCCGACAGGGGGAATAATTCACCCCTCCACTTT. Translating gives CASSQSDRGNNSPLHF.

This clonotype was seen repeatedly, ten times or more. The genes are TRBV20-1 and TRBJ2-5; 7 bases line up with TRBD1. V shed 6 bases and J 1 base; nucleotides not matched to a gene: 5. There are 13 residues in the CDR3. Germline V gene data show CDR1 as DFQATT and CDR2 as SNEGSKA (reference sequence). The CDR3 loop is CSAIGTVQETQYF. CDR3 sequence (DNA): TGCAGTGCCATCGGGACAGTCCAAGAGACCCAGTACTTC.

This clonotype was seen ten or more times. The chain joins TRBV30 to TRBJ2-7; 10 nucleotides match TRBD2. The V and J ends lost 0 bases and 2 bases, in that order; junction bases with no gene match: 7. Germline loops: CDR1 GTSNPN, CDR2 SVGIG (reference sequence). The CDR3 has 16 residues. The CDR3 reads CAWSVGVLAGAYEQYF. In nucleotides, the CDR3 is TGTGCCTGGAGTGTAGGCGTTCTAGCGGGAGCCTACGAGCAGTACTTC.